This TCR beta chain was sequenced during a study of blood T cell repertoires in COVID-19. Whole-study context: The study drew acute and convalescent COVID-19 samples from the United States, Italy and Spain. Sources were T cells, B-cell-depleted T cells, or PBMCs; the material itself was cDNA or gDNA.

The CDR3 has 14 residues. Germline loops: CDR1 KGHDR, CDR2 SFDVKD. J was trimmed by 3 bases and V by 3 bases; bases with no gene match: 3. Original data processing: For nucleated cells, counts were estimated from reference gene primer amplification. Sequencing was performed with immunoSEQ multiplex PCR; in TCRdb, only in-frame clones are kept and a portion is missing. V, J and clone size reflect that table, while D and trimming were determined from the DNA. Of some 220,000 clones detected, around 83% appear once; the ten largest clones hold about 9.7%. This chain connects TRBV24-1 to TRBJ1-2, with TRBD1 matching over 7 bases. The sample taken for sequencing was peripheral blood. The TCR sequence derives from a man aged 45-60 years with active or convalescent COVID-19. The CDR3: CATSDRGTDYGYTF. The CDR3 nucleotides are TGTGCCACCAGTGATAGGGGGACAGACTATGGCTACACCTTC.